This T cell receptor beta chain was retrieved from a study of Ad26.COV2.S vaccination and SARS-CoV-2 variants. Method: immunoSEQ multiplex PCR; TCRdb's copy keeps in-frame clones and lacks some. The table has some 350,000 clones, just over 90% seen once. V dropped 0 bases and J dropped 0 bases, with 3 bases sitting between them. The CDR3 length is 14 residues. CDR1 is LGHNA, CDR2 YNFKEQ, per germline. The rearrangement joins TRBV4-2 to TRBJ2-1; D is unresolved. The TCR originated in a human donor who had recovered from COVID-19. The sample was peripheral blood, taken after recovery from COVID-19. DNA of the CDR3: TGTGCCAGCAGCCAAGACAGCTCCTACAATGAGCAGTTCTTC. It is translated as CASSQDSSYNEQFF.